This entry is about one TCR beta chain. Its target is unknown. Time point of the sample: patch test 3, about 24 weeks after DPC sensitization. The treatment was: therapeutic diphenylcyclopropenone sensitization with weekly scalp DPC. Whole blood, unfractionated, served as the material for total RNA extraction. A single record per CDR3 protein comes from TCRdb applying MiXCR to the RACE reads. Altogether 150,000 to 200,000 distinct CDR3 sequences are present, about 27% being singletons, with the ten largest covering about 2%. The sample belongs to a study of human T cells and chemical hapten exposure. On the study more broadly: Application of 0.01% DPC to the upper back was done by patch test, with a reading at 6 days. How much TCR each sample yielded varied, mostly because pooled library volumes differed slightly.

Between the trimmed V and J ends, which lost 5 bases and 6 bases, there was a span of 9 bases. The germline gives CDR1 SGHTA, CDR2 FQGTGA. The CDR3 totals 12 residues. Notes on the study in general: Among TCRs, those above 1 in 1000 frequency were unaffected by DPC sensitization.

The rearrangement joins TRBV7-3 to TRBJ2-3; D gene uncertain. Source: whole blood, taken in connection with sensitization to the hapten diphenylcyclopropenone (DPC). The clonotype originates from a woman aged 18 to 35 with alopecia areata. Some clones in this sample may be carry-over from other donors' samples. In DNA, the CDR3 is TGTGCCAGCAGCCCAGGACGGGATACGCAGTATTTT. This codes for CASSPGRDTQYF.